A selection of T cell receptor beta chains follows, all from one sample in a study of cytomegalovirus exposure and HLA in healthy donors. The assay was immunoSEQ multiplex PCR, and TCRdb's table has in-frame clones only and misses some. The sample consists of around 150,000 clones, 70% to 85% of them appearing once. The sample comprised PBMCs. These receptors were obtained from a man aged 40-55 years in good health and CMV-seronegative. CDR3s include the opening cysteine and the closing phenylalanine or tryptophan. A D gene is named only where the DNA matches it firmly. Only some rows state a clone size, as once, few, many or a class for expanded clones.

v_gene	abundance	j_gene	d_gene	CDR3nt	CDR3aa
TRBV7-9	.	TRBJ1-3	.	TGTGCCAGCAGGCGTACTCTGGACAAGGTCTATTTT	CASRRTLDKVYF
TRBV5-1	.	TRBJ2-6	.	TGCGCCAGCAGCTTAGGTGGCTCTGGGGCTGGTGTCCTGACTTTC	CASSLGGSGAGVLTF
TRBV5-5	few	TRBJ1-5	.	TGTGCCAGCAGCTTGTCGCCGGGGGGCCGAAATCAGCCCCAGCATTTT	CASSLSPGGRNQPQHF
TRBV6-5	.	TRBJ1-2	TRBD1	TGTGCCAGCAGTCCGGGGACAGGCCCCCACACCTTC	CASSPGTGPHTF
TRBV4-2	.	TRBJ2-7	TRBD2	TGTGCCAGCAGCCAAGGAACTAGCGGGAGGGCCAGATACGAGCAGTACTTC	CASSQGTSGRARYEQYF
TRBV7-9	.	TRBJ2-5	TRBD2	TGTGCCAGCAGCTCCGACACTAGCGGGATCCAAGAGACCCAGTACTTC	CASSSDTSGIQETQYF
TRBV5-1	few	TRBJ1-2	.	TGCGCCAGCAGCTTGGGGGGGGATGCTAACTATGGCTACACCTTC	CASSLGGDANYGYTF
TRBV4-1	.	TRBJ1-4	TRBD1	TGCGCCAGCAGCCAAGAAGGTAGGGGGCGGCGAGAAAAACTGTTTTTT	CASSQEGRGRREKLFF
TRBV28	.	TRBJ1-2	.	TGTGCCAGCAGTTTGGTAGGGGGCTATGGCTACACCTTC	CASSLVGGYGYTF
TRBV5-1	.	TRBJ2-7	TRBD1	TGCGCCAGCAGCCAGGGGGCAACCTACGAGCAGTACTTC	CASSQGATYEQYF
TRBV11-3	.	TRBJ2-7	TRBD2	TGTGCCAGCAGCCCGGGGAGGACTAGCGGTTTCTACGAGCAGTACTTC	CASSPGRTSGFYEQYF
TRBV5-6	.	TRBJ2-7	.	TGTGCCAGCAGCTTGGCCCAGGCCCCCTACGAGCAGTACTTC	CASSLAQAPYEQYF
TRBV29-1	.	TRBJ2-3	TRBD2	TGCAGCGTTGAAACCGGCGGGAGCCCAGATACGCAGTATTTT	CSVETGGSPDTQYF
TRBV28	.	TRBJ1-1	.	TGTGCCAGCATTCAGGTCCGAATCAACACCATGAACACTGAAGCTTTCTTT	CASIQVRINTMNTEAFF
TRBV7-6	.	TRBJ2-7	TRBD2	TGTGCCAGCAGCCAACGGACTAGTCGGTTGCTCAGAGCCGTGGGGGACGAGCAGTACTTC	CASSQRTSRLLRAVGDEQYF
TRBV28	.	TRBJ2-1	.	TGTGCCAGCAGTCCTAGCGACGTTTCCTACAATGAGCAGTTCTTC	CASSPSDVSYNEQFF
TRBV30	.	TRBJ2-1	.	TGTGCCTGGAGTGTAGGAGCGGTGTCGTTCTTC	CAWSVGAVSFF
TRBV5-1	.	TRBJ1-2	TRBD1	TGCGCCAGCAGCCCCGGACAGGGGGGATACGGCTACACCTTC	CASSPGQGGYGYTF
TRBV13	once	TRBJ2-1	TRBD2	TGTGCCAGCAGCCTTAGAGGGAGGGCCCTCGATGAGCAGTTCTTC	CASSLRGRALDEQFF
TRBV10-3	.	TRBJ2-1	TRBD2	TGTGCCATCAGTGGGGGACTAGCGGGGTATTATGAGCAGTTCTTC	CAISGGLAGYYEQFF